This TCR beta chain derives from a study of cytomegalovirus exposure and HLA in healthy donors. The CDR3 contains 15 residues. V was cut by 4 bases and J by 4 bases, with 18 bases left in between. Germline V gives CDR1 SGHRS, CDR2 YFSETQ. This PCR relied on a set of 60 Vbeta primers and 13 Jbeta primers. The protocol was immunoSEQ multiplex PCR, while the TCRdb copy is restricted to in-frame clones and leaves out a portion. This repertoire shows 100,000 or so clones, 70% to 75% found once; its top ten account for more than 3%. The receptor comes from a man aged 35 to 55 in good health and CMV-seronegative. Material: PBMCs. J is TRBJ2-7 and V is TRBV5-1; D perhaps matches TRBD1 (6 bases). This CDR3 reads CASSITRDNPYEQYF. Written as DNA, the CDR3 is TGCGCCAGCAGCATAACCCGGGACAACCCTTACGAGCAGTACTTC.